This TCR beta chain comes out of a study of metastatic and nonmetastatic thyroid tumors. At the level of the study: Where malignant and benign thyroid patients were concerned, repertoires were compared across blood and tumor or nodule tissue.

All patients were untreated before thyroid surgery. The CDR3 runs to 14 residues. Between the trimmed V and J ends, which lost 2 bases and 5 bases, there was a span of 13 bases. Germline values: CDR1 MGHRA, CDR2 YSYEKL. This clone is labeled as medium-sized. Antigen: not known. The study, taken as a whole, reports: Within blood and tumor, benign nodules reportedly had significantly lower TCR beta diversity than malignant thyroid tumors did.

As processed by the authors: Clinicopathological groups supplied CDR3 differences that were used to build a distant-metastasis classifier for papillary thyroid cancer. TCRdb re-called the PCR reads with MiXCR. V and J calls and clone size were set by TCRdb, not the authors. There are about 25,000 clones in the sample; around 13% occur only once, and about a sixth lies in the top ten. The clonotype originates from a female donor with papillary thyroid cancer or a benign thyroid nodule (not recorded which). Some clones in this sample may be carry-over from other donors' samples. V gene TRBV4-1 combines with J gene TRBJ2-7, with D possibly being TRBD1 (6 bases). The source material was blood. CDR3 DNA sequence: TGCGCCAGCAGCCAACCCACAGGGATCGACGAGCAGTACTTC. This translates into CASSQPTGIDEQYF.